This T cell receptor (beta chain) is drawn from a study of cytomegalovirus exposure and HLA in healthy donors. Study background: Among roughly 180 million T cells, an earlier analysis found 90 million to 130 million unique TCR beta sequences.

CDR3 length: 14 residues. Between the trimmed V and J ends, which lost 7 bases and 7 bases, there was a span of 16 bases. Germline assignment: CDR1 MNHNY and CDR2 SVGAGI (reference sequence). Details on this clone: Its target is unknown.

Study results and limitations: The study put 160 or so TCR beta chains on its list as cytomegalovirus-associated. According to a later analysis, donors in an Asian-associated ancestry cluster reportedly had fewer N-insertions than the approximately 620-donor mean.

PCR used 60 Vbeta primers and 13 Jbeta primers. Repertoires were generated with immunoSEQ multiplex PCR, while TCRdb's copy carries only in-frame clones and drops some. The top ten hold 1.9% of the sample, which has around 190,000 clones, around 78% seen once. This TCR was recovered from a man in his thirties or forties in good health and CMV-seronegative. Sequencing was performed on PBMCs. This sequence joins TRBV6-6 and TRBJ1-4; weak D call: TRBD1 (5 bases). This chain's CDR3 is CASTLGGVGEKLFF. The CDR3 nucleotides read TGTGCCAGCACCCTCGGGGGGGTAGGTGAAAAACTGTTTTTT.